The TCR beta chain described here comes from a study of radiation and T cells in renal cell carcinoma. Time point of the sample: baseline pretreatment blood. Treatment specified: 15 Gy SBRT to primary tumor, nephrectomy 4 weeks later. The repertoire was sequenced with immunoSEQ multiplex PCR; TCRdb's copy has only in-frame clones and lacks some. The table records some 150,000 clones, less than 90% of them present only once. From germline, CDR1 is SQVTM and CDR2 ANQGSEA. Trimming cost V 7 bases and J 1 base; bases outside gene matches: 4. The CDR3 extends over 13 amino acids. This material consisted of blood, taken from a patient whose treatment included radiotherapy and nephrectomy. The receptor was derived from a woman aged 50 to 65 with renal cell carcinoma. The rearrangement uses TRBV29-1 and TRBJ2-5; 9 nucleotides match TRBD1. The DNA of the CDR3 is TGCAGCGCAGGGGACAGGGCCCAAGAGACCCAGTACTTC. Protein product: CSAGDRAQETQYF.